This T cell receptor (beta chain) was recorded in a study of blood T cell repertoires in COVID-19. Germline-derived CDR1 and CDR2 are SNHLY and FYNNEI. V was clipped by 6 bases and J by 7 bases; unmatched bases: 11. The CDR3 is 14 residues long. Living in about two dozen US areas, the participants were between roughly 18 and 90 years of age. Participant-reported clinical history was the basis for cohort assignment. As processed by the authors: Amplification of reference gene primers was used by the study to estimate nucleated cell counts. Sequencing was performed with immunoSEQ multiplex PCR; in TCRdb, only in-frame clones are kept and a portion is missing. From that table come the V and J calls and clone size; the DNA was used to work out D and trimming. The sample carries roughly 250,000 clones, approximately 91% recorded once.

Sequencing was carried out using PBMCs or T cells enriched from blood (not recorded which). This TCR derives from a woman aged 40-49 years with acute COVID-19. V usage is TRBV2 and J usage is TRBJ2-7; 8 bases agree with TRBD2. CDR3 residues: CASRVAGSAGEQYF. The DNA for the CDR3 is TGTGCCAGCAGGGTAGCGGGGTCTGCCGGAGAGCAGTACTTC.